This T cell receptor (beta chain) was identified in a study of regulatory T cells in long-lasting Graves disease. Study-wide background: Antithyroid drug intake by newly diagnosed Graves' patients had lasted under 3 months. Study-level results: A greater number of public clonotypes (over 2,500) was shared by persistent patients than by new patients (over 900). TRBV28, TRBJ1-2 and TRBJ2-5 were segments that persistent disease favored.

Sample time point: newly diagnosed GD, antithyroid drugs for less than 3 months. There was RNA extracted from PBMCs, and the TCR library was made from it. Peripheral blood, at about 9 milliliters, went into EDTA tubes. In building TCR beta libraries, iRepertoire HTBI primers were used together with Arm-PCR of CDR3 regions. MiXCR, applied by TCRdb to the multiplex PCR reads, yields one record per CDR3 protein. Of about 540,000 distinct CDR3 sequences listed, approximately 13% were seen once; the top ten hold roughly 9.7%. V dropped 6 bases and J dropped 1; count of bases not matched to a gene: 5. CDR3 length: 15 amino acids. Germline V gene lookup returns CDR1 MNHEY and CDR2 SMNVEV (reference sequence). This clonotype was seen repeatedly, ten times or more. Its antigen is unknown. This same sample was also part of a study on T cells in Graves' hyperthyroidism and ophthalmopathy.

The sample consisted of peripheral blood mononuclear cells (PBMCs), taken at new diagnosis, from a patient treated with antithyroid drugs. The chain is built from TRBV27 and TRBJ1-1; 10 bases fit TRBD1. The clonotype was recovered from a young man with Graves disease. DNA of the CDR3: TGTGCCAGCAGGACAGGGGGCGCGGGGAACACTGAAGCTTTCTTT. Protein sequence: CASRTGGAGNTEAFF.